Listed below are T cell receptor beta chains from one sample, sequenced in a study of CD8+ T cells in alopecia areata. Sequencing used immunoSEQ multiplex PCR; TCRdb keeps in-frame clones, though not all of them. The sample has some 170,000 clones; about 60% are singletons. The sequences come from CD4+ T cells sorted from blood, collected at week 0. Receptors were obtained from a human donor with alopecia areata. CDR3s include the opening cysteine and the closing phenylalanine or tryptophan. A D gene is named only where the DNA matches it firmly. Clone size is not always given. Where it is, it says once, few, many or a class for expanded clones.

j_call clone_size v_call d_call cdr3_aa cdr3_nt
TRBJ2-3 - TRBV29-1 - CSVLSPYTDTQYF TGCAGCGTTCTGTCTCCCTACACAGATACGCAGTATTTT
TRBJ2-3 few TRBV2 TRBD2 CASSEGPGGYTDTQYF TGTGCCAGCAGTGAAGGTCCGGGGGGGTACACAGATACGCAGTATTTT
TRBJ1-2 few TRBV30 TRBD1 CAWTQMTGRSYGYTF TGTGCCTGGACCCAAATGACAGGGAGATCCTATGGCTACACCTTC
TRBJ2-7 - TRBV29-1 - CSVRQALVYEQYF TGCAGCGTTCGACAGGCTTTGGTCTACGAGCAGTACTTC
TRBJ1-1 few TRBV30 TRBD1 CAWEKGTVNTEAFF TGTGCCTGGGAGAAAGGGACAGTTAACACTGAAGCTTTCTTT
TRBJ1-6 - TRBV10-3 - CAISESGGNSPLHF TGTGCCATCAGTGAGTCGGGGGGCAATTCACCCCTCCACTTT
TRBJ2-7 - TRBV25-1 TRBD1 CASSEVPSSPQGAGEQYF TGTGCCAGCAGTGAAGTTCCCTCGTCGCCTCAGGGGGCTGGCGAGCAGTACTTC
TRBJ2-1 - TRBV4-2 - CASSLRRGYNEQFF TGTGCCAGCAGCCTCCGTCGGGGCTACAATGAGCAGTTCTTC
TRBJ2-1 - TRBV6-5 TRBD2 CASKAGGYNEQFF TGTGCCAGCAAAGCGGGGGGGTACAATGAGCAGTTCTTC
TRBJ1-3 - TRBV30 - CAWSVSLTTIYF TGTGCCTGGAGTGTATCCCTAACCACCATATATTTT
TRBJ2-3 few TRBV2 - CASIRGEPTDTQYF TGTGCCAGCATTAGGGGGGAGCCCACAGATACGCAGTATTTT
TRBJ2-3 - TRBV5-1 - CASSPRTWLESTDTQYF TGCGCCAGCAGCCCCCGTACGTGGCTGGAAAGCACAGATACGCAGTATTTT
TRBJ2-3 - TRBV5-1 - CASSPGGADTQYF TGCGCCAGCAGCCCCGGAGGGGCAGATACGCAGTATTTT
TRBJ2-6 few TRBV7-6 - CASSLALPGANVLTF TGTGCCAGCAGCTTAGCTCTACCTGGGGCCAACGTCCTGACTTTC
TRBJ1-3 - TRBV4-1 - CASSQVLSSGNTIYF TGCGCCAGCAGCCAAGTTTTGAGCTCTGGAAACACCATATATTTT
TRBJ1-6 - TRBV4-1 - CASSQWVQNSPLHF TGCGCCAGCAGCCAATGGGTTCAAAATTCACCCCTCCACTTT
TRBJ2-7 - TRBV29-1 TRBD1 CSALGQGAYEQYF TGCAGCGCCTTGGGACAGGGCGCCTACGAGCAGTACTTC
TRBJ2-3 - TRBV7-3 TRBD1 CASSWDRGAQNTQYF TGTGCCAGCAGCTGGGACAGGGGGGCTCAAAATACGCAGTATTTT
TRBJ2-2 once TRBV27 - CASSLDGRNTGELFF TGTGCCAGCAGTTTGGACGGGAGGAACACCGGGGAGCTGTTTTTT
TRBJ1-4 - TRBV10-3 - CAISPGTTEKLFF TGTGCCATCAGTCCCGGGACAACCGAAAAACTGTTTTTT
TRBJ1-2 - TRBV14 TRBD1 CASSRLQGGYGYTF TGTGCCAGCAGCCGACTCCAGGGGGGCTATGGCTACACCTTC
TRBJ2-5 - TRBV14 - CASSPSAVETQYF TGTGCCAGCAGCCCTAGCGCAGTGGAGACCCAGTACTTC
TRBJ1-6 - TRBV11-2 - CASSFTPGAPLHF TGTGCCAGCAGTTTCACACCGGGGGCACCCCTCCACTTT
TRBJ2-7 - TRBV23-1 - CASSQSKPGKDSYEQYF TGCGCCAGCAGTCAATCGAAACCGGGGAAGGACTCCTACGAGCAGTACTTC
TRBJ2-5 many TRBV19 - CASSLEALPYETQYF TGTGCCAGTAGTTTGGAGGCTCTACCGTATGAGACCCAGTACTTC
TRBJ2-7 few TRBV5-1 - CASSRNPGYEQYF TGCGCCAGCAGCCGAAATCCGGGTTACGAGCAGTACTTC
TRBJ1-1 - TRBV15 TRBD1 CATSWGQAYEAFF TGTGCCACCAGCTGGGGACAGGCCTATGAAGCTTTCTTT
TRBJ1-3 - TRBV29-1 TRBD1 CSVSTGETIYF TGCAGCGTGTCTACAGGGGAGACCATATATTTT
TRBJ1-1 few TRBV29-1 - CSVEVGRVGTEAFF TGCAGCGTTGAAGTGGGCAGGGTGGGAACTGAAGCTTTCTTT
TRBJ2-7 - TRBV4-1 TRBD1 CASSKTGTGAYEQYF TGCGCCAGCAGCAAGACCGGGACAGGGGCCTACGAGCAGTACTTC
TRBJ2-3 - TRBV18 - CASSPTFATTDTQYF TGTGCCAGCTCCCCCACTTTCGCTACCACAGATACGCAGTATTTT
TRBJ1-2 few TRBV15 TRBD1 CATSREGQWGYGYTF TGTGCCACCAGCAGAGAGGGACAGTGGGGCTATGGCTACACCTTC
TRBJ1-2 - TRBV4-1 - CASSQDPLGQTRRGYTF TGCGCCAGCAGCCAAGATCCCTTGGGCCAGACACGTCGAGGCTACACCTTC
TRBJ2-1 few TRBV7-3 - CASSSGLEGGEQFF TGTGCCAGCAGCTCCGGACTAGAAGGGGGTGAGCAGTTCTTC
TRBJ1-2 - TRBV5-4 - CASSLGGQTNYGYTF TGTGCCAGCAGCTTGGGAGGGCAGACCAACTATGGCTACACCTTC
TRBJ1-2 - TRBV30 TRBD1 CAWSGQGADGYTF TGTGCCTGGAGTGGACAGGGTGCGGATGGCTACACCTTC
TRBJ1-5 - TRBV19 - CASSTGTRSNQPQHF TGTGCCAGTAGTACGGGAACTCGGAGCAATCAGCCCCAGCATTTT